Shown below are 8 T cell receptor beta chains from a single sample sequenced in a study of regulatory T cells in long-lasting Graves disease. Time point: persistent/refractory GD, antithyroid drugs over 5 years with positive TRAb. PBMC-derived RNA was used for the TCR library. Arm-PCR with iRepertoire HTBI primers amplified the CDR3 regions for these TCR beta libraries. TCRdb re-called the multiplex PCR reads with MiXCR, one entry per CDR3 protein. The data contain 300,000 to 500,000 distinct CDR3 sequences, 20% of them seen just once; the ten biggest clones take up around 21%. Material: peripheral blood mononuclear cells (PBMCs), obtained when the disease was refractory, from a patient treated with antithyroid drugs. Receptor source: a female donor with Graves disease.

This rearrangement joins TRBV2 to TRBJ2-3; unclear D gene. The CDR3 contains 12 residues. Trimming removed 1 base at V and 4 bases at J, with 3 bases between. Germline V lookup: CDR1 SNHLY, CDR2 FYNNEI. This CDR3 reads CASSEVSDTQYF. CDR3 nucleotide sequence: TGTGCCAGCAGTGAAGTGTCAGATACGCAGTATTTT.

The genes are TRBV4-3 and TRBJ2-2, with D possibly being TRBD2 (5 bases). CDR1 is LGHNA and CDR2 is YSLEER in the germline V gene. V was pared by 1 base and J by 4 bases, with 7 bases between. The CDR3 consists of 14 residues. For the CDR3, the DNA is TGCGCCAGCAGCCAAGGCCGGGGCACCGGGGAGCTGTTTTTT. Translation gives CASSQGRGTGELFF.

This clonotype was found a few times. This chain joins TRBV30 and TRBJ2-5; 7 bases are shared with TRBD1. The CDR3 contains 15 residues. Unmatched junction bases numbered 8, after V lost 0 bases and J lost 4 bases. The germline gives CDR1 GTSNPN, CDR2 SVGIG (reference sequence). The CDR3 loop reads CAWSVSGGLLETQYF. Written as DNA, the CDR3 is TGTGCCTGGAGTGTATCAGGGGGTTTGTTAGAGACCCAGTACTTC. Looking up the rest from reference TRBV30 and TRBJ2-5 gives the full variable domain: SQTIHQWPATLVQPVGSPLSLECTVEGTSNPNLYWYRQAAGRGLQLLFYSVGIGQISSEVPQNLSASRPQDRQFILSSKKLLLSDSGFYLCAWSVSGGLLETQYFGPGTRLLVL.

This clonotype was detected ten times or more. Germline and junction disagree at one end, which may indicate a read error. The V and J genes are TRBV7-2 and TRBJ2-7; unclear D gene. CDR3 length: 12 residues. The germline gives CDR1 SGHTA, CDR2 FQGNSA. The CDR3 region is CASSWVSDEQYF. The CDR3 DNA sequence: TGTGCCAGCAGCTGGGTCTCCGACGAGCAGTACTTC. Full variable domain (outside the CDR3, taken from reference TRBV7-2 and TRBJ2-7): GAGVSQSPSNKVTEKGKDVELRCDPISGHTALYWYRQSLGQGLEFLIYFQGNSAPDKSGLPSDRFSAERTGGSVSTLTIQRTQQEDSAVYLCASSWVSDEQYFGPGTRLTVT.

A few counts support this clonotype. The rearrangement uses TRBV20-1 and TRBJ2-5; 9 bases map to TRBD2. V dropped 0 bases and J dropped 6; count of bases not matched to a gene: 8. Germline V gives CDR1 DFQATT, CDR2 SNEGSKA (reference sequence). This CDR3 is 15 amino acids long. In DNA, the CDR3 is TGCAGTGCTAGAGATTCGGGACTAGCATTAAAGACCCAGTACTTC. It translates to CSARDSGLALKTQYF.

This clonotype was seen ten or more times. This chain joins TRBV7-3 and TRBJ2-5, with 14 bases identical to TRBD2. This CDR3 comprises 15 residues. In germline, CDR1 is SGHTA, CDR2 FQGTGA. J was trimmed by 3 bases and V by 5 bases; bases with no gene match: 2. The CDR3 sequence is CASSRGLAGEETQYF. The CDR3 DNA sequence: TGTGCCAGCAGCCGGGGACTAGCGGGAGAAGAGACCCAGTACTTC.

This clonotype came up a few times. The chain carries TRBV10-2 and TRBJ1-2, with a tentative D call TRBD1 (5 bases). The CDR3 contains 13 residues. Germline CDR1 reads WSHSY; CDR2 reads SAAADI. The V end was cut by 2 bases, the J end by 4 bases, with 8 bases between. CDR3 region: CASSETGAYGYTF. The CDR3 DNA sequence: TGCGCCAGCAGTGAGACCGGGGCCTATGGCTACACCTTC.

The table lists this clonotype with many counts. The V call is TRBV6-2 or TRBV6-3, the J call TRBJ2-7; a weak D match, TRBD1 (5 bases). Trimming removed 5 bases from V and 3 bases from J, with 17 bases in between. This CDR3 has 15 amino acids. Germline V lookup: CDR1 MNHEY, CDR2 SVGEGT. CDR3 DNA: TGTGCCAGCAGTGAAGGTCGACAGCACTACTACGAGCAGTACTTC. Its protein product is CASSEGRQHYYEQYF.